This T cell receptor beta chain originates from a study of monozygotic twins with inflammatory bowel disease. TCRdb reprocessed the 5' RACE reads; each CDR3 protein has one entry and no DNA is given. The sample table includes around 410,000 distinct CDR3 sequences. The source material was blood. The receptor's source is a human donor with ulcerative colitis or Crohn's disease, or a healthy co-twin of an affected twin (not recorded which).

CDR3 region: CASSLLTGINEKLFF. The chain recombines TRBV7-2 with TRBJ1-4; the D call of TRBD1 rests on TCRdb alone, since no DNA is present to check it. The CDR3 covers 15 residues. Germline loops: CDR1 SGHTA, CDR2 FQGNSA.